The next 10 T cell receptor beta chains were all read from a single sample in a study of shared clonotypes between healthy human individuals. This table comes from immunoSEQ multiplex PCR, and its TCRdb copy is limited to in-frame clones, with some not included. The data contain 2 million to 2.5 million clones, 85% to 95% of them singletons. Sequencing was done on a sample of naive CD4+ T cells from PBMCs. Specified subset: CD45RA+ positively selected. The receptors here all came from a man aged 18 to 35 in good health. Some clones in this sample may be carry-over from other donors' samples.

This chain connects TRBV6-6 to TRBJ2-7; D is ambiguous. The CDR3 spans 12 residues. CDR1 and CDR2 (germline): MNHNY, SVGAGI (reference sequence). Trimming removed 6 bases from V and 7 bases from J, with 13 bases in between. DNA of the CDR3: TGTGCCAGCAGCCTTCCCGAGTGGGAGCAGTACTTC. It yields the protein CASSLPEWEQYF.

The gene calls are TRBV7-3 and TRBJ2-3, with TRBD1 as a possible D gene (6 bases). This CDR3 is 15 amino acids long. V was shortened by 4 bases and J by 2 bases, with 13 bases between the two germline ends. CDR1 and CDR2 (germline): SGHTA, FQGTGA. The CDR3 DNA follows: TGTGCCAGCAGCTGGGGACAAACCCACACAGATACGCAGTATTTT. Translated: CASSWGQTHTDTQYF.

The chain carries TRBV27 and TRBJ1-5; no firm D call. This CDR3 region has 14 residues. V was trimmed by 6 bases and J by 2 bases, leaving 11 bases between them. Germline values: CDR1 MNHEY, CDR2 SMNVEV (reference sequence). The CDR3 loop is CASSVDGGNQPQHF. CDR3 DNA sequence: TGTGCCAGCAGCGTGGACGGAGGCAATCAGCCCCAGCATTTT.

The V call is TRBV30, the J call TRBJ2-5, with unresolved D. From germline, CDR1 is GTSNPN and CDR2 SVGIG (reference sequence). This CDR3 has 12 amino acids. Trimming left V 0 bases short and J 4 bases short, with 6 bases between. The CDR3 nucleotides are TGTGCCTGGAGTGTTACGTTAGAGACCCAGTACTTC. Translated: CAWSVTLETQYF.

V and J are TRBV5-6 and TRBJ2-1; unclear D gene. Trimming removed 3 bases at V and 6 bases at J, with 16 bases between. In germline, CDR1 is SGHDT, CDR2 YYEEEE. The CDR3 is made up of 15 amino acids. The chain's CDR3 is CASSSDPTPPNEQFF. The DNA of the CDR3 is TGTGCCAGCAGCTCGGACCCAACCCCCCCCAATGAGCAGTTCTTC.

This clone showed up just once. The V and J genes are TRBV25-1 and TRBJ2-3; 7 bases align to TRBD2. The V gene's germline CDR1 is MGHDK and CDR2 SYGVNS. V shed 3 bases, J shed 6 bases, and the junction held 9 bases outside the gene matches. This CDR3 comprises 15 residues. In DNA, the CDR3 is TGTGCCAGCAGTGAGTTCGGACTAGGGGCGGATACGCAGTATTTT. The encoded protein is CASSEFGLGADTQYF.

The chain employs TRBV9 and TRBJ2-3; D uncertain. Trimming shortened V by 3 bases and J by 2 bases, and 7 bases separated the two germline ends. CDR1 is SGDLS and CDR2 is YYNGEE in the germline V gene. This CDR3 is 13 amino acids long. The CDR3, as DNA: TGTGCCAGCAGCGGCGGCTTCACAGATACGCAGTATTTT. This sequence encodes CASSGGFTDTQYF.

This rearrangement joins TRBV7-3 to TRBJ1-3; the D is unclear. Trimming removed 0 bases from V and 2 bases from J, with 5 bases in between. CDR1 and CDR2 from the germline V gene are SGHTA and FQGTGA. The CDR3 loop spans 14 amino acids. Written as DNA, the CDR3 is TGTGCCAGCAGCTTAACGGGGACTGGAAACACCATATATTTT. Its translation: CASSLTGTGNTIYF.

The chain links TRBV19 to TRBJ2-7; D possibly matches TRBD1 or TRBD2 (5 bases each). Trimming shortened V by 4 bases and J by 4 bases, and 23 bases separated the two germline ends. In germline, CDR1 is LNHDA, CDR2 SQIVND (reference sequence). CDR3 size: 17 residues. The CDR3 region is CASSSPLSEGNQYEQYF. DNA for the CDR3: TGTGCCAGTAGTAGCCCCCTTTCTGAGGGGAACCAGTACGAGCAGTACTTC.

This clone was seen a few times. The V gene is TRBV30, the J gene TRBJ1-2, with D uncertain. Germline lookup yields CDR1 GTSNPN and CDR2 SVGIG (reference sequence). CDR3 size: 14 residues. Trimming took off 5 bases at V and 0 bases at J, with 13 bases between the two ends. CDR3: CAWARGRTNYGYTF. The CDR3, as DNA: TGTGCCTGGGCTCGTGGACGGACTAACTATGGCTACACCTTC.